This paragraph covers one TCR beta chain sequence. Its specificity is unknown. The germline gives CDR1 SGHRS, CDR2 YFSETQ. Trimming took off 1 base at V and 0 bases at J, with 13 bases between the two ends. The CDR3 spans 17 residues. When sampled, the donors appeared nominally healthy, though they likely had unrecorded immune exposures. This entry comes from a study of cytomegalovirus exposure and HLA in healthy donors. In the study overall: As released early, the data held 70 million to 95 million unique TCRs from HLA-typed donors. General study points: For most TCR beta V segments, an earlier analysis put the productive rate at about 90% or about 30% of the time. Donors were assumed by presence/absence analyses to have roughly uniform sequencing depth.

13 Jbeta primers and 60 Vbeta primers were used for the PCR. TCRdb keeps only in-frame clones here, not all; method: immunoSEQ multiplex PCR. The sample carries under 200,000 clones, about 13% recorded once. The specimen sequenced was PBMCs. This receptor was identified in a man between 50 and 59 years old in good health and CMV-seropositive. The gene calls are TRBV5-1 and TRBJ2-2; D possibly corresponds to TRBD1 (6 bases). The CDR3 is CASSLITGTPNTGELFF. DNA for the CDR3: TGCGCCAGCAGCTTGATTACCGGGACACCGAACACCGGGGAGCTGTTTTTT.